The 19 T cell receptor beta chains in this list originate from one sample, sequenced in a study. TCRdb re-derived calls from the 5' RACE reads in MiXCR, one entry per CDR3 protein. This table has tens of thousands of distinct CDR3 sequences, 28% appearing once. The sample taken for sequencing was naive CD4+ T cells sorted from blood. The sample's subset: naive CD4+ T cells, CD4+CD45RA+CD25-. The receptors come from a female donor with breast cancer.

The table lists this clonotype with a few counts. The chain recombines TRBV4-2 with TRBJ2-5; D tentatively reads TRBD1 or TRBD2 (5 bases each). CDR1 is LGHNA and CDR2 is YNFKEQ in the germline V gene. This CDR3 comprises 15 residues. Trimming cost V 3 bases and J 2 bases, with 13 bases left between them. DNA for the CDR3: TGTGCCAGCAGCCACAGTCGGGACCCTCAAGAGACCCAGTACTTC. This translates into CASSHSRDPQETQYF.

The chain has TRBV7-2 and TRBJ2-7; 9 nucleotides agree with TRBD2. After removal of 3 bases from V and 0 bases from J, the junction contained 3 bases not matched to a gene. Germline V gene lookup returns CDR1 SGHTA and CDR2 FQGNSA. CDR3 length: 15 residues. Here the CDR3 DNA reads TGTGCCAGCAGCTTGGGGACTAGCATCTCCTACGAGCAGTACTTC. Its protein product is CASSLGTSISYEQYF.

The chain combines TRBV4-1 with TRBJ2-5; D may be TRBD1 or TRBD2 (5 bases each). Trimming pared 0 bases from V and 5 bases from J, leaving 16 bases between. This CDR3 spans 16 amino acids. The germline V gene encodes CDR1 MGHRA and CDR2 YSYEKL. CDR3 loop: CASSQDREYGEETQYF. The CDR3 bases are TGCGCCAGCAGCCAAGACAGGGAGTATGGGGAGGAGACCCAGTACTTC.

The V and J genes are TRBV7-2 and TRBJ2-3; D is uncertain. This CDR3 spans 14 amino acids. Deletions cut 5 bases from V and 0 bases from J, with 9 bases between. The germline V gene has CDR1 SGHTA and CDR2 FQGNSA. DNA for the CDR3: TGTGCCAGCAGCCTGTACCAGAGCACAGATACGCAGTATTTT. This codes for CASSLYQSTDTQYF.

The J gene is TRBJ2-1, the V gene TRBV10-3; D perhaps matches TRBD2 (5 bases). V lost 2 bases, J lost 1 base, and 9 bases lay in between. The germline V gene encodes CDR1 ENHRY and CDR2 SYGVKD. The CDR3 is 15 residues long. The CDR3 DNA is TGTGCCATCAGTGAGACGAGGGAGTCCTACAATGAGCAGTTCTTC. Translating gives CAISETRESYNEQFF.

This clonotype was detected only a few times. The chain recombines TRBV4-2 with TRBJ2-5, with no clear D. This CDR3 is 12 amino acids long. V lost 5 bases, J lost 4 bases, and 8 bases lay in between. Germline CDR1 reads LGHNA; CDR2 reads YNFKEQ. Written as DNA, the CDR3 is TGTGCCAGCAGCAGAAGGGCAGAGACCCAGTACTTC. Its translation: CASSRRAETQYF.

This clonotype was detected a few times. The chain employs TRBV7-3 and TRBJ2-3, with D hard to call. The V and J ends lost 2 bases and 2 bases respectively, with 8 bases between them. Germline V gives CDR1 SGHTA, CDR2 FQGTGA. This CDR3 contains 14 residues. CDR3 sequence: CASSLGRATDTQYF. The CDR3 region has the DNA TGTGCCAGCAGCTTAGGCAGAGCCACAGATACGCAGTATTTT.

This clonotype came up a few times. The genes are TRBV7-9 and TRBJ1-2, with D perhaps matching TRBD1 (5 bases). The V end was cut by 1 base, the J end by 2 bases, with 11 bases between. The CDR3 spans 15 residues. CDR1 is SEHNR, CDR2 FQNEAQ, per germline (reference sequence). The CDR3 sequence is CASSLEGHHNYGYTF. The CDR3 DNA follows: TGTGCCAGCAGCTTAGAAGGACACCACAACTATGGCTACACCTTC.

This clonotype was seen only a few times. The chain recombines TRBV6-6 with TRBJ2-2; weak D call: TRBD1 (6 bases). Germline loops: CDR1 MNHNY, CDR2 SVGAGI (reference sequence). The length of the CDR3 is 13 residues. The V end was cut by 5 bases, the J end by 6 bases, with 10 bases between. The CDR3 coding sequence is TGTGCCAGCAGTAAAACAGGGTCCGGGGAGCTGTTTTTT. Translated: CASSKTGSGELFF.

Details on this clonotype: Since a much larger clone is just one base distant, this may be a read error. The missing conserved phenylalanine or tryptophan at the end of this CDR3 makes a read error likely. V usage is TRBV10-2 and J usage is TRBJ1-2; TRBD1 is a possible D gene (5 bases). V was shortened by 7 bases and J by 4 bases, with 10 bases between the two germline ends. Germline CDR1 and CDR2: WSHSY and SAAADI. This CDR3 is built from 12 residues. In DNA form, the CDR3 reads TGCGCCAGCATGAGGGACTCCTATGGCTACACCTGC. The encoded protein is CASMRDSYGYTC.

Only a few counts were recorded for this clonotype. The chain is built from TRBV7-3 and TRBJ1-1; TRBD1 might be the D (5 bases). CDR1 and CDR2 from the germline V gene are SGHTA and FQGTGA. V lost 5 bases, J lost 2 bases, and 12 bases lay in between. The CDR3 runs 14 residues. The CDR3 spells CASSARGINTEAFF. In nucleotides, the CDR3 is TGTGCCAGCAGCGCTCGGGGGATCAACACTGAAGCTTTCTTT. The full variable domain, completed using reference TRBV7-3 and TRBJ1-1, is GAGVSQTPSNKVTEKGKYVELRCDPISGHTALYWYRQSLGQGPEFLIYFQGTGAADDSGLPNDRFFAVRPEGSVSTLKIQRTERGDSAVYLCASSARGINTEAFFGQGTRLTVV.

Comment on this clonotype: A much larger clone is a single base away; this may be a read error. The V call is TRBV6-1, the J call TRBJ2-1; D remains unclear. The CDR3 has 14 amino acids. Germline assignment: CDR1 MNHNS and CDR2 SASEGT. V was pared by 2 bases and J by 2 bases, with 7 bases between. In nucleotides, the CDR3 is TGTGCCAGCAGTGAACGTCACCCCTACAATGAGCAGTTCTTC. It codes for CASSERHPYNEQFF.

This chain links TRBV9 with TRBJ2-1; maybe TRBD2 (7 bases). V lost 8 bases and J lost 8, with 23 bases in between. Germline V gene lookup returns CDR1 SGDLS and CDR2 YYNGEE. This CDR3 is 15 amino acids long. CDR3 DNA: TGTGCCAGAGAGGGGGACGCTAGCGGCCTCGATGAGCAGTTCTTC. This translates into CAREGDASGLDEQFF.

This clonotype was counted between two and nine times. The gene calls are TRBV2 and TRBJ2-1; tentative D call: TRBD1 (6 bases). Trimming left V 10 bases short and J 8 bases short, with 18 bases between. CDR1 and CDR2 from the germline V gene are SNHLY and FYNNEI. The CDR3 contains 13 residues. The CDR3 region has the DNA TGTGCCACCGGCTCCTGGGGGCTCGATGAGCAGTTCTTC. Amino acids: CATGSWGLDEQFF.

A few counts support this clonotype. V and J are TRBV9 and TRBJ2-7; 12 bases map to TRBD2. Per the germline V gene, CDR1 is SGDLS and CDR2 is YYNGEE. The V and J ends lost 2 bases and 6 bases, in that order; junction bases with no gene match: 6. The CDR3 covers 15 residues. This chain's CDR3 is CASSVGLAGTGEQYF. In DNA form, the CDR3 reads TGTGCCAGCAGCGTTGGACTAGCGGGAACGGGCGAGCAGTACTTC.

This chain uses TRBV29-1 with TRBJ2-1; D is uncertain. The CDR3 has 13 amino acids. V lost 0 bases and J lost 7, with 10 bases in between. Germline V lookup: CDR1 SQVTM, CDR2 ANQGSEA. CDR3 nucleotides: TGCAGCGTTGAAGATCTAATGTCAAATGAGCAGTTCTTC. It is translated as CSVEDLMSNEQFF.

As regards this clonotype: The junction differs from germline at one of its ends, possibly a read error. This rearrangement joins TRBV4-2 to TRBJ1-4; 8 bases line up with TRBD1. The length of the CDR3 is 13 residues. CDR1 is LGHNA and CDR2 is YNFKEQ in the germline V gene. As DNA, the CDR3 is TGTGCCAGCACCGACAGGGGCAGGGAAAAACTGGTTTTT. Protein: CASTDRGREKLVF.

The sample holds a few counts of this clonotype. The chain has TRBV5-1 and TRBJ2-1, with TRBD2 matching 10 bases. The CDR3 has 15 amino acids. The germline V gene encodes CDR1 SGHRS and CDR2 YFSETQ. Trimming at V came to 2 bases and at J to 16 bases, leaving 15 bases not matched to a gene. The CDR3 sequence: CASSFSGTSEEPRFF. CDR3 nucleotide sequence: TGCGCCAGCAGCTTTTCCGGGACTAGCGAAGAGCCCCGATTCTTC.

Points on this clonotype: At one end, the junction sequence differs from germline, possibly due to a read error. V gene TRBV3-1 combines with J gene TRBJ1-1; perhaps TRBD1 as D (5 bases). Germline V gene data show CDR1 as LGHDT and CDR2 as YNNKEL (reference sequence). There are 12 residues in the CDR3. CDR3 amino acids: CASSKDGRGAFF. CDR3 DNA sequence: TGTGCCAGCAGCAAAGATGGAAGGGGCGCTTTCTTT.